This TCR beta chain was sequenced during a study of cytomegalovirus exposure and HLA in healthy donors (dated by TCRdb to 2016 to 2017). For the study in its entirety: An earlier analysis of approximately 590 of the donors reported about 250 Gb of sequence data and more than 90 million unique TCR beta sequences from 150 million to 200 million T cells. HLA typing covered class I and class II loci at four-digit resolution. Alongside the repertoire data, information on donor age, sex, ethnicity and CMV serostatus was compiled. The number of typed donors differed by locus: about 629-630 for A, B, C, DRB1 and DQB1; roughly 510 for DQA1; 606 for DPA1; and approximately 450 for DPB1. Among roughly 370 genotyped donors of the cohort, an average of roughly 240,000 unique TCR beta nucleotide sequences were sequenced per donor, about a sixth of them non-productive. An earlier analysis of approximately 500 of the donors applied high-throughput TCR beta sequencing to assess whether each TCR beta V gene segment acted as functional or pseudogenic. Of the 350 to 450 genotyped donors, about 80% fell in the genetic ancestry cluster associated with self-reported Caucasian donors. High-throughput TCR immunosequencing, statistical association of individual TCRs with disease status, and machine learning were combined to predict cytomegalovirus infection status. All discovery cohort repertoires had been generated using a single sequencing platform. The study aimed to test whether signatures of past pathogen exposure could be identified by cataloging public T cell receptors. Because of strong linkage in the cohort, four to six DR-DQ haplotypes were treated as single units for association and clustering. Using immunosequencing, the study profiled T cell repertoires from about 620 subjects and related those repertoires to cytomegalovirus serostatus. A later genetic analysis took genome-wide SNP genotypes for about three fifths of the 666 donors and used that subset as a discovery cohort. An early release covering roughly 580 HLA-typed donors comprised 250 to 350 gigabases of sequencing data and roughly 85 million unique TCR sequences. Rather than using new phenotypic data, the later analysis identified candidate immune exposures from TCR beta sequences and from how often those sequences occurred across donors. Besides the first cohort of roughly 660 subjects, a separate validation cohort made up of roughly 120 different subjects was used. A later analysis re-examined previously published TCR beta repertoires from more than 550 donors and added high-resolution HLA genotyping to investigate patterns of TCR occurrence. Overall study outcomes, separate from this receptor: The cohort was sequenced for TCR beta chains only, and without alpha or paired-chain data the features that could be detected were limited. In a later analysis, TCR association rates were found to vary across HLA loci, with the most associated TCRs seen for DRB1 alleles and the fewest for HLA-C alleles. A total of fewer than 200 TCR beta chains were listed by the study as associated with cytomegalovirus. In a later analysis, HLA-associated TCR beta chains showed more clonal expansion and lower generation probabilities than non-associated chains that were equally common. A further reported finding was that TCR beta sequences accurately predicted the HLA-A and HLA-B alleles for most subjects in the first cohort. Presence/absence analyses assumed roughly uniform sequencing depth across donors, an assumption that may not hold. CMV serostatus was the only immune exposure information available for the cohort. An association between a missense DCLRE1C variant and V-gene and J-gene trimming of TCR beta chains was found in a later genetic analysis and replicated in an independent cohort. The sequencing pipeline was judged likely to have produced a cluster of highly shared sequence variants as a technical artifact. At a false discovery rate of 0.05, a later analysis linked about 16,000 TCR beta sequences to specific HLA alleles. According to a later analysis, parvovirus B19, influenza, CMV and Epstein-Barr virus appeared linked to several top co-occurrence clusters. According to a later analysis, most CMV-associated TCR beta chains appeared to be HLA-restricted, and the HLA associations seemed to be driven largely by CMV exposure. Strong co-occurrence of HLA alleles, especially DR and DQ, made assigning TCR associations to individual alleles difficult. Correlated functional status among segregating V segments might reflect linkage disequilibrium, but an unknown experimental factor could not be ruled out. The authors suggested that the approach could potentially be generalized to other disease states and immunological phenotypes. Across donors, most TCR sequences were observed very rarely, whereas some public TCRs were present in many individuals. Because counts were too low, about 18 rarely observed V segments, including chromosome 9 orphons, were excluded from the earlier analysis of 587 of the donors. The classifier was reported to diagnose cytomegalovirus status with high specificity and sensitivity in both the original and validation cohorts. Compared with the roughly 670-donor mean, donors in an Asian-associated ancestry cluster had fewer N-insertions in productive TCRs, according to a later genetic analysis. In vitro tests confirmed that a few of the cytomegalovirus-associated TCR beta chains recognize cytomegalovirus antigens. An earlier analysis of around 600 of the donors showed that most TCR beta V segments appeared in productive rearrangements either about 87% or about 30% of the time, which broadly matched IMGT annotations. Because HLA typing was unavailable for some donors at each locus, only the typed subset was used in association tests.

The library was made by the immunoSEQ multiplex PCR assay. The multiplex PCR relied on a mix of 60 forward primers for TCR Vbeta segments and 13 reverse primers for TCR Jbeta segments. The CDR3 region of rearranged TCR beta genes was amplified from genomic DNA with a multiplex PCR assay. The Illumina HiSeq System was used to sequence the amplified TCR beta libraries as 87-base-pair reads. The published analysis was carried out like this. A later analysis tallied roughly 76 million unique TCR beta chains across the 660 or so repertoires, and approximately 9.9 million of those chains were shared by two or more donors. Raw reads were error-corrected and collapsed into unique sequences with a nearest-neighbor algorithm that merged closely related sequences to remove PCR and sequencing errors. V, D and J gene segments were assigned by aligning CDR3 sequences to IMGT reference sequences. For a sequence to be retained, a match of at least six nucleotides was required to both a V gene segment and a J gene segment. Rearrangements were classified as productive when the CDR3 lacked stop codons and remained in frame with V and J, and all other rearrangements were classified as non-productive. Following IMGT convention, CDR3 was defined as the stretch from the second conserved V-encoded cysteine to the conserved J-encoded phenylalanine. In an earlier analysis of roughly 610 of the donors, sequences lacking an unambiguous match to a single V gene segment were excluded. An earlier analysis of some 610 of the donors called V segments functional above 56.7% productive rearrangements and segregating when the between-donor standard deviation exceeded 5%. A statistical classification framework was built to diagnose cytomegalovirus status from the catalog of TCR beta chain sequences. In a later analysis, V and J genes were assigned by comparing TCR nucleotide sequences against IMGT/GENE-DB human TR gene sequences. In a later analysis, CDR3 sequences and most-parsimonious VDJ recombination scenarios were assigned using the TCRdist pipeline. In a later analysis, each TCR beta chain was defined by its CDR3 amino acid sequence together with its V-gene family, and reads lacking a unique V-gene family were excluded. In a later analysis, 550 to 650 highly shared, low-generation-probability nucleotide sequences were removed to address suspected cross-contamination and a sequencing artifact. In a later analysis, a clonal expansion index was calculated for each public chain from normalized within-repertoire ranks of inferred template counts. In a later analysis, generation probabilities were computed with a VDJ recombination model fitted to out-of-frame rearrangements, and the resulting probabilities were checked against IGoR. A later analysis scored TCR-TCR, TCR-HLA and TCR-CMV co-occurrence with hypergeometric tests, applying a repertoire-size bias correction to TCR pairs. False discovery rates were estimated in a later analysis by permuting HLA or CMV assignments 20 times. A later analysis grouped co-occurring TCRs with DBSCAN, adding TCRdist sequence similarity when clustering within HLA-allele-positive subsets. For co-occurrence clustering, repertoires with fewer than 30,000 or more than 120,000 public chains were excluded, along with four to six repertoires with anomalous nucleotide sharing. This is the immuneACCESS table as TCRdb keeps it, with only in-frame sequences that have V and J called. A part of the clones is gone; compared with another copy, unresolved V genes explain less than half, and the rest is unexplained. Clone size and the V and J calls come from that table; the DNA yielded D and trimming. The sample table shows around 130,000 clones, and over 60% are seen once. Around 0.92% of the sample is taken by the ten largest.

With respect to this clone: There is no known antigen for this receptor. Base-call qualities are not available, and no considerably larger clone is one nucleotide away.

The cohort was made up of about 670 healthy bone marrow donors. At the time of sampling, every cohort member was nominally healthy, though immune exposures that went unrecorded were likely present. CMV serostatus was positive for 289 and negative for about half of the roughly 700 cohort members, and was not recorded for this donor. A peripheral blood sample was collected from each donor, and TCR beta sequencing was performed on peripheral blood mononuclear cells. The Qiagen DNeasy Blood Extraction Kit was used to extract genomic DNA from the blood cell samples. The sequenced sample consisted of PBMCs. The receptor was isolated from a human donor in good health.

The CDR3: CASSDPRAGGQETQYF. Read as DNA, the sequence is TGTGCCAGCAGTGACCCCCGAGCGGGGGGGCAAGAGACCCAGTACTTC. The rearrangement joined TRBV28 to TRBJ2-5; 10 junctional bases match TRBD2. Unmatched junction bases come to 8, with V trimmed by 5 bases and J by 2 bases. From cysteine to phenylalanine, the CDR3 is 16 amino acids long. The only DNA kept is the CDR3, 48 bases in frame from the first base. From the germline V gene, CDR1 is MDHEN and CDR2 is SYDVKM.